Listed below are T cell receptor beta chains from one sample, sequenced in a study of vaccination and CD4 T cells after COVID-19. Antigen specificity for these receptors is unknown. TCRdb re-called the PCR reads through MiXCR, storing one row per CDR3 protein. The sample holds 12,000 or so distinct CDR3 sequences, 55% to 70% seen once. The sequenced sample was CD4+ T cells from blood, cultured in vitro. These receptors all stem from a human donor who had recovered from COVID-19. The CDR3 runs from the conserved cysteine through the conserved F or W. D genes are given only for firm matches. The listing skips clone size in some rows; elsewhere it reads once, few, many or a size class.

V	D	J	size	CDR3	DNA
TRBV18	TRBD1	TRBJ2-5	few	CASSTADRSTQYF	TGTGCCAGCTCAACCGCGGACAGGTCGACCCAGTACTTC
TRBV7-9	NA	TRBJ1-2	NA	CASSRETGRGYGYTF	TGTGCCAGCAGCAGGGAAACGGGACGCGGCTATGGCTACACCTTC
TRBV11-3	TRBD1	TRBJ2-5	few	CASSSRTGQETQYF	TGTGCCAGCAGCTCAAGGACAGGGCAAGAGACCCAGTACTTC
TRBV20-1	NA	TRBJ2-5	NA	CSARSSGEETQYF	TGCAGTGCTAGGTCAAGTGGGGAAGAGACCCAGTACTTC
TRBV5-1	TRBD1	TRBJ1-2	once	CASSSIPTGGAYGYTF	TGCGCCAGCAGCTCAATCCCTACAGGGGGCGCGTATGGCTACACCTTC
TRBV2	TRBD2	TRBJ2-3	few	CASSDVSGGGDTQYF	TGTGCCAGCAGTGATGTGAGCGGGGGAGGAGATACGCAGTATTTT
TRBV19	NA	TRBJ1-1	NA	CASSISNRLNTEAFF	TGTGCCAGTAGTATCTCTAACAGGTTGAACACTGAAGCTTTCTTT
TRBV12-3/TRBV12-4	NA	TRBJ1-3	NA	CASSLRGTSSGNTIYF	TGTGCCAGCAGTTTACGGGGAACTAGCTCTGGAAACACCATATATTTT
TRBV6-1	NA	TRBJ1-5	NA	CASSRAGGRQPQHF	TGTGCCAGCAGCCGGGCTGGGGGTAGGCAGCCCCAGCATTTT
TRBV4-3	TRBD1	TRBJ1-1	NA	CASSQEGGRDRWTEAFF	TGCGCCAGCAGCCAAGAAGGTGGCAGGGACAGGTGGACTGAAGCTTTCTTT
TRBV6-1	NA	TRBJ2-7	few	CASMRGLGSYEQYF	TGTGCCAGCATGCGGGGCCTAGGGAGCTACGAGCAGTACTTC
TRBV12-3/TRBV12-4	NA	TRBJ2-3	NA	CASSLSMVPDTQYF	TGTGCCAGCAGTTTAAGCATGGTGCCAGATACGCAGTATTTT
TRBV7-2	NA	TRBJ1-4	NA	CASSLASGLEEKLFF	TGTGCCAGCAGCTTAGCGTCGGGGTTAGAGGAAAAACTGTTTTTT
TRBV4-3	TRBD1	TRBJ1-2	NA	CASSQDLSGQGGRNYGYTF	TGCGCCAGCAGCCAAGATCTATCTGGACAGGGGGGTAGGAACTATGGCTACACCTTC
TRBV7-6	NA	TRBJ2-5	NA	CASSRLTQIAQETQYF	TGTGCCAGCAGCCGGCTAACGCAGATAGCTCAAGAGACCCAGTACTTC
TRBV2	NA	TRBJ2-2	NA	CASSPENTGELFF	TGTGCCAGCAGCCCAGAGAACACCGGGGAGCTGTTTTTT
TRBV7-9	NA	TRBJ1-2	few	CASSLDGAGTF	TGTGCCAGCAGCTTAGACGGGGCGGGCACCTTC
TRBV6-1	TRBD2	TRBJ2-2	NA	CASRGGIKALNTGELFF	TGTGCCAGCAGGGGGGGGATTAAAGCTTTGAACACCGGGGAGCTGTTTTTT
TRBV11-2	TRBD2	TRBJ2-5	NA	CASSSTGGLRETQYF	TGTGCCAGCAGCTCCACGGGGGGGCTGAGGGAGACCCAGTACTTC
TRBV20-1	TRBD1	TRBJ2-7	once	CSAGQGRTRTYEQYF	TGCAGTGCGGGACAGGGAAGAACCCGAACCTACGAGCAGTACTTC
TRBV7-2	NA	TRBJ2-2	NA	CASSFPGIKGTGELFF	TGTGCCAGCAGCTTCCCAGGGATCAAGGGGACCGGGGAGCTGTTTTTT
TRBV5-4	NA	TRBJ1-1	NA	CASSFYQGPYTEAFF	TGTGCCAGCAGCTTCTATCAGGGCCCCTACACTGAAGCTTTCTTT
TRBV12-3/TRBV12-4	NA	TRBJ2-7	NA	CASSFWGAQQYF	TGTGCCAGCAGTTTTTGGGGGGCTCAGCAGTACTTC
TRBV2	NA	TRBJ2-6	NA	CASSDGIDGANVLTF	TGTGCCAGCAGTGATGGGATTGACGGGGCCAACGTCCTGACTTTC
TRBV20-1	NA	TRBJ2-1	NA	CSGWTGNEQFF	TGCAGTGGATGGACGGGCAATGAGCAGTTCTTC
TRBV6-1	NA	TRBJ2-3	NA	CASSSTGGEPTDTQYF	TGTGCCAGCAGCTCGACGGGCGGGGAACCCACAGATACGCAGTATTTT
TRBV19	NA	TRBJ1-6	NA	CASREGNRLISPLHF	TGTGCCAGTAGGGAGGGTAACAGACTGATTTCACCCCTCCACTTT
TRBV6-1	TRBD2	TRBJ2-2	few	CASRGLVNLAGELFF	TGTGCCAGCAGGGGACTAGTAAATCTCGCCGGGGAGCTGTTTTTT
TRBV5-1	NA	TRBJ1-1	NA	CASSLRQGGTEAFF	TGCGCCAGCAGCTTGAGGCAGGGTGGCACTGAAGCTTTCTTT
TRBV6-1	NA	TRBJ1-2	NA	CASSPTTWYGYTF	TGTGCCAGCAGCCCGACTACATGGTATGGCTACACCTTC
TRBV11-2	NA	TRBJ2-5	NA	CASSLAFKETQYF	TGTGCCAGCAGCTTAGCGTTCAAAGAGACCCAGTACTTC
TRBV7-2	NA	TRBJ1-3	NA	CASSFTGFSGNTIYF	TGTGCCAGCAGCTTCACAGGGTTCTCTGGAAACACCATATATTTT
TRBV5-1	TRBD1	TRBJ2-5	NA	CASSQGATDETQYF	TGCGCCAGCAGTCAGGGGGCGACAGATGAGACCCAGTACTTC
TRBV12-3/TRBV12-4	NA	TRBJ1-2	NA	CASSPNQFVYGYTF	TGTGCCAGCAGTCCCAATCAGTTTGTCTATGGCTACACCTTC
TRBV11-3	TRBD1	TRBJ1-4	once	CASSLRQGRVEKLFF	TGTGCCAGCAGCCTCCGACAGGGAAGAGTTGAAAAACTGTTTTTT
TRBV9	TRBD1	TRBJ2-2	NA	CASSVGTGANKNTGELFF	TGTGCCAGCAGCGTGGGGACAGGGGCCAACAAGAACACCGGGGAGCTGTTTTTT
TRBV11-2	NA	TRBJ2-7	few	CASSLSRALGYEQYF	TGTGCCAGCAGCTTAAGCCGGGCCCTAGGGTACGAGCAGTACTTC
TRBV12-3/TRBV12-4	NA	TRBJ1-5	NA	CASSLSAGGNQPQHF	TGTGCCAGCAGTTTATCTGCAGGTGGAAATCAGCCCCAGCATTTT
TRBV6-1	NA	TRBJ1-1	few	CAISEGGSTEAFF	TGTGCCATCAGTGAGGGGGGGTCCACTGAAGCTTTCTTT
TRBV9	TRBD1	TRBJ1-2	NA	CASSPRQGTDRAYGYTF	TGTGCCAGCAGCCCCAGACAGGGGACGGATCGGGCCTATGGCTACACCTTC
TRBV20-1	NA	TRBJ1-1	few	CSARDTPEAFF	TGCAGTGCTAGAGATACCCCTGAAGCTTTCTTT
TRBV10-3	NA	TRBJ1-6	NA	CAISESIAVPGSSLHF	TGTGCCATCAGTGAGTCGATTGCCGTCCCGGGTTCGTCCCTCCACTTT
TRBV27	NA	TRBJ1-6	NA	CASSFKGVYNSPLHF	TGTGCCAGCAGTTTTAAGGGGGTCTATAATTCACCCCTCCACTTT
TRBV11-2	NA	TRBJ1-1	NA	CASSLVNGSYTEAFF	TGTGCCAGCAGCTTAGTCAACGGTTCATACACTGAAGCTTTCTTT
TRBV6-1	NA	TRBJ2-2	NA	CASKPQGGDTGELFF	TGTGCCAGCAAACCACAGGGTGGAGACACCGGGGAGCTGTTTTTT
TRBV25-1	NA	TRBJ1-1	NA	CASRRELNTEAFF	TGTGCGAGCAGGCGGGAGTTGAACACTGAAGCTTTCTTT
TRBV2	NA	TRBJ1-3	few	CASSRSGLTGNTIYF	TGTGCCAGCAGTAGGTCGGGACTCACTGGAAACACCATATATTTT
TRBV6-1	TRBD1	TRBJ2-2	NA	CASSERQGNTGELFF	TGTGCCAGCAGTGAGAGACAGGGGAACACCGGGGAGCTGTTTTTT
TRBV30	TRBD1	TRBJ1-2	NA	CAWSNERTGYGYTF	TGTGCCTGGAGTAATGAGCGGACAGGCTATGGCTACACCTTC